The text below deals with one T cell receptor beta chain. As yet, its antigen is unknown. The data derive from a study of cytomegalovirus exposure and HLA in healthy donors. V lost 5 bases, J lost 5 bases, and 10 bases lay in between. Germline CDR1 and CDR2: SQVTM and ANQGSEA. The CDR3 contains 12 residues. Findings of the study overall: As was reported, the classifier diagnosed cytomegalovirus status with high specificity and sensitivity.

Amplification used 60 Vbeta primers and 13 Jbeta primers. Profiled with immunoSEQ multiplex PCR; TCRdb holds only in-frame clones, not every one. The sample contains about 64,000 clones, 75% to 85% of which appear only once. This chain joins TRBV29-1 and TRBJ1-5; no definite D call. The specimen sequenced was PBMCs. The sequence derives from a man aged 18 to 35 in good health and CMV-seropositive. The CDR3 protein is CSVSLIDQPQHF. CDR3 nucleotides: TGCAGCGTTTCCCTTATAGATCAGCCCCAGCATTTT.